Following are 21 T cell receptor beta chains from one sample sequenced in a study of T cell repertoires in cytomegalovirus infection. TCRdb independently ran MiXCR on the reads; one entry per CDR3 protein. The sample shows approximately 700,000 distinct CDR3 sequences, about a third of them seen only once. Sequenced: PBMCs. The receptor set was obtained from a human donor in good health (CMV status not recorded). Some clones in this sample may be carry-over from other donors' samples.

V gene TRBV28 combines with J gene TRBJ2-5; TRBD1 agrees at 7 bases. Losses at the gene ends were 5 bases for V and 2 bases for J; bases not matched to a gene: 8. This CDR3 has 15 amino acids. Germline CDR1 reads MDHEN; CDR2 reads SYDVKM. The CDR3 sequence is CASSIPGQLQETQYF. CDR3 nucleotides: TGTGCCAGCAGTATACCGGGACAGCTTCAAGAGACCCAGTACTTC.

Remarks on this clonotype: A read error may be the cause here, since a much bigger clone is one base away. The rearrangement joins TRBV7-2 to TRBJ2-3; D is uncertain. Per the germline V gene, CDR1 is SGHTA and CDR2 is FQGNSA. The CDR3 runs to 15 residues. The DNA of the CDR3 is TGTGCCATCAGCTTAGTGGCCAGTCTCACAGATACGCAGTATTTT. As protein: CAISLVASLTDTQYF.

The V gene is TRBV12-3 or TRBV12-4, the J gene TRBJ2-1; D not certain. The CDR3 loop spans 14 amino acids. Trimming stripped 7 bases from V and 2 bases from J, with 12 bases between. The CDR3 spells CASTSAKTYNEQFF. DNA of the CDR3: TGTGCCAGCACATCAGCTAAAACCTACAATGAGCAGTTCTTC.

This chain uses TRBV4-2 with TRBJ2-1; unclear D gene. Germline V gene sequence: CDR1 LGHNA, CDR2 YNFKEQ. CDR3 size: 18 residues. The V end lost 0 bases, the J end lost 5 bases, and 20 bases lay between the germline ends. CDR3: CASSQDLSHSLFDNEQFF. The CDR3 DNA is TGTGCCAGCAGCCAAGATCTCTCCCATTCCTTATTTGACAATGAGCAGTTCTTC.

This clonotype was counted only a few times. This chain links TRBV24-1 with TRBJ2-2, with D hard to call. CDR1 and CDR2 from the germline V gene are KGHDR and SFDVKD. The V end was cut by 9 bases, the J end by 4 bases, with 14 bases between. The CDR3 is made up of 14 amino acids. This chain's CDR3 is CATGRGSVTGELFF. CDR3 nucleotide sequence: TGTGCCACCGGACGTGGGTCCGTCACCGGGGAGCTGTTTTTT.

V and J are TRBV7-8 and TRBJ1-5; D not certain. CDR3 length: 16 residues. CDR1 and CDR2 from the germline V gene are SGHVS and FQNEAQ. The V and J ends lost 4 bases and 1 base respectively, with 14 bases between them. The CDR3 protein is CASSSSWIGSNQPQHF. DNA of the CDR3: TGTGCCAGCAGCTCATCCTGGATTGGGAGCAATCAGCCCCAGCATTTT.

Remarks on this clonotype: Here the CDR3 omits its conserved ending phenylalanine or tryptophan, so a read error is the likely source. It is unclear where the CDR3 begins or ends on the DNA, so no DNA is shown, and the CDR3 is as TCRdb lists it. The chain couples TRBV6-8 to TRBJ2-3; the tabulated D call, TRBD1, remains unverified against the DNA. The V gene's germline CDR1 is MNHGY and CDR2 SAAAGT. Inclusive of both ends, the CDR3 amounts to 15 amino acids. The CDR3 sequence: CASSYGRAHTDTLYC.

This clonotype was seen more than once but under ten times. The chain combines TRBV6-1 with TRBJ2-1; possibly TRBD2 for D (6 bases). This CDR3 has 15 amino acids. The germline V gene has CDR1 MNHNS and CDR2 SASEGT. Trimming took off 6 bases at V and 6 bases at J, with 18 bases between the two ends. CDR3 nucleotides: TGTGCCAGCAGAAGCCGTCAGACTAGTTTCAATGAGCAGTTCTTC. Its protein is CASRSRQTSFNEQFF.

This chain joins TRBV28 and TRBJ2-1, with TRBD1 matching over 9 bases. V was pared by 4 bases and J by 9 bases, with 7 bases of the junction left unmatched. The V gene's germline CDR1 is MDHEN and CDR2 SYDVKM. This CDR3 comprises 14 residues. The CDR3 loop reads CASSWGQGWVEQFF. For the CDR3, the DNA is TGTGCCAGCAGTTGGGGACAGGGATGGGTTGAGCAGTTCTTC. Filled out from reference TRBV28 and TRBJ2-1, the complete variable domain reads DVKVTQSSRYLVKRTGEKVFLECVQDMDHENMFWYRQDPGLGLRLIYFSYDVKMKEKGDIPEGYSVSREKKERFSLILESASTNQTSMYLCASSWGQGWVEQFFGPGTRLTVL.

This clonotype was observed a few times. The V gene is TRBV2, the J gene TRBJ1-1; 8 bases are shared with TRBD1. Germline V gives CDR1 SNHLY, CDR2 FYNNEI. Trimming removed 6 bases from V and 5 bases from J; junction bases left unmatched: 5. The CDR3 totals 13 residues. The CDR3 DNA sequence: TGTGCCAGCAGAGACAGGGGAGGGACTGAAGCTTTCTTT. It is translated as CASRDRGGTEAFF.

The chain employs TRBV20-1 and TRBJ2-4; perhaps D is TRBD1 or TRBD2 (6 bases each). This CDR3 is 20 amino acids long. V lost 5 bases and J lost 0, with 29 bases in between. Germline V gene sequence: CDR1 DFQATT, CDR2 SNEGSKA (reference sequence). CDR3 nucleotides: TGCAGTGCTCCTCGGGGGCAAAGATCTAGCGATAATAAAGCCAAAAACATTCAGTACTTC. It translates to CSAPRGQRSSDNKAKNIQYF.

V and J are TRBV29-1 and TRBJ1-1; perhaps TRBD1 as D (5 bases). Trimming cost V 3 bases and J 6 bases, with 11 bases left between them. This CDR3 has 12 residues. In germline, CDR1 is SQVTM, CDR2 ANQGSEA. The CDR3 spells CSVEGGGAEAFF. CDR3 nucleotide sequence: TGCAGCGTTGAGGGGGGAGGGGCTGAAGCTTTCTTT.

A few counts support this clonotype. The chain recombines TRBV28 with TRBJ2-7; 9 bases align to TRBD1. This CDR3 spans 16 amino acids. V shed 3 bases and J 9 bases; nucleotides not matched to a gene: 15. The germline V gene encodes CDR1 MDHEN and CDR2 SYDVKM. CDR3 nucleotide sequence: TGTGCCAGCAGTTTTTTTCGGCTGGACAGGGGAAAACGGCAGTACTTC. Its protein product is CASSFFRLDRGKRQYF.

The CDR3 sequence: CASSFLTANTEAFF. CDR3 nucleotides: TGTGCCAGCAGCTTCTTGACAGCGAACACTGAAGCTTTCTTT. V and J are TRBV5-5 and TRBJ1-1; D is possibly TRBD1 (5 bases). The ends were cut back, 2 bases at V and 1 base at J, with 9 bases in the middle. CDR3 length equals 14 residues. The germline CDR1 and CDR2 sequences are SGHKS and YYEKEE (reference sequence).

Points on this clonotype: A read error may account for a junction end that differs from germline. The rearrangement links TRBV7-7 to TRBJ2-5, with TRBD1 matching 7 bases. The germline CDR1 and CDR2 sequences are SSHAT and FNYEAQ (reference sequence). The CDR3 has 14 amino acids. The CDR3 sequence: CASSLAQGFETQYF. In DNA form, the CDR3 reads TGTGCTAGCAGCTTAGCACAGGGGTTTGAGACCCAGTACTTC.

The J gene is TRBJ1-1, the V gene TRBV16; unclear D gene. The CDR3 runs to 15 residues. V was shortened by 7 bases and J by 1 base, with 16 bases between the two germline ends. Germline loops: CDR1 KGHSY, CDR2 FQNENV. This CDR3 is CASIHTRGGNTEAFF. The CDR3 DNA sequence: TGTGCCAGCATCCACACCCGGGGTGGGAACACTGAAGCTTTCTTT.

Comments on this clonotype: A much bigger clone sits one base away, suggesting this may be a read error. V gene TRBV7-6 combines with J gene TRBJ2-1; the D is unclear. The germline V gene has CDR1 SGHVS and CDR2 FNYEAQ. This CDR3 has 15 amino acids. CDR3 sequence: CASILDSSSYNEQFF. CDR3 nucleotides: TGTGCCAGCATCTTAGACTCAAGCTCCTACAATGAGCAGTTCTTC.

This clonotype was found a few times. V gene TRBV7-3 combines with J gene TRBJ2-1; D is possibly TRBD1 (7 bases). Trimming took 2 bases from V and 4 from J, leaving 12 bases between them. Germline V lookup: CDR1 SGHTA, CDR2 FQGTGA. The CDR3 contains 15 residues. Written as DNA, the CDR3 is TGTGCCAGCAGCTTAGCGGGACAGCTATACAATGAGCAGTTCTTC. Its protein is CASSLAGQLYNEQFF.

CDR3 bases: TGTGCCAGCAGGGACAGGGAGAGCTACACCTTC. This encodes CASRDRESYTF. The chain has TRBV25-1 and TRBJ1-2; 8 bases agree with TRBD1. The CDR3 consists of 11 residues. The ends lost 6 bases at V and 9 bases at J; junction bases unmatched: 3. Germline V CDR1 and CDR2: MGHDK, SYGVNS.

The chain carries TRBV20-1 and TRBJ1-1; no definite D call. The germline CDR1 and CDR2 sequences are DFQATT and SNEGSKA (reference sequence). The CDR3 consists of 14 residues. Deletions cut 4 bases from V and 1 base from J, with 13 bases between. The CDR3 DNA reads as TGCAGTGCTAAACCGGCCCGATGGAACACTGAAGCTTTCTTT. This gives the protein CSAKPARWNTEAFF.

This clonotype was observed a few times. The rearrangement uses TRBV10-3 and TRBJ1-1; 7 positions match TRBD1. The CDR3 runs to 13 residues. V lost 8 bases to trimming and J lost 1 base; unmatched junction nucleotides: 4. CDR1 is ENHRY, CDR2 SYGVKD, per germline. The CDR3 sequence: CAICGTANTEAFF. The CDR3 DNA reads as TGTGCCATCTGTGGGACAGCGAACACTGAAGCTTTCTTT.